These T cell receptor beta chains were read from a single sample in a study of shared clonotypes between healthy human individuals. Assay: immunoSEQ multiplex PCR; the TCRdb copy retains only in-frame clones and omits some. The table shows fewer than 700,000 clones, with approximately 95% occurring only once. The source material was naive CD8+ T cells sorted from blood. The receptor source for this set is a woman younger than 45 in good health. CDR3s leave out the opening cysteine and the closing phenylalanine or tryptophan. The order of the fields is CDR3 protein, J gene, V gene.

cdr3_aa: ASMWTGDSYEQY; j_call: TRBJ2-7; v_call: TRBV2
cdr3_aa: ASSIMAATNEKLF; j_call: TRBJ1-4; v_call: TRBV19
cdr3_aa: ASSVKVGSGIWELF; j_call: TRBJ2-2; v_call: TRBV9
cdr3_aa: ASSQNQGWTEAF; j_call: TRBJ1-1; v_call: TRBV4-1
cdr3_aa: ASSLSRLAGSSYEQY; j_call: TRBJ2-7; v_call: TRBV13
cdr3_aa: ASSFAVSNQPQH; j_call: TRBJ1-5; v_call: TRBV28
cdr3_aa: ASSRMDLTGANVLT; j_call: TRBJ2-6; v_call: TRBV7-9
cdr3_aa: ASSLAQREYNEQF; j_call: TRBJ2-1; v_call: TRBV7-9
cdr3_aa: ASSIGGTSSYEQY; j_call: NA; v_call: TRBV19
cdr3_aa: ATSEGLAGYEQY; j_call: TRBJ2-7; v_call: TRBV15
cdr3_aa: ASSLNAPQETQY; j_call: TRBJ2-5; v_call: TRBV5-1
cdr3_aa: ASATIAGEIYEQY; j_call: TRBJ2-7; v_call: TRBV27
cdr3_aa: SVEVRQTYEQY; j_call: NA; v_call: TRBV29-1
cdr3_aa: SVRTPGYYGYT; j_call: TRBJ1-2; v_call: TRBV29-1
cdr3_aa: ASSFGGGDTQY; j_call: TRBJ2-3; v_call: TRBV27
cdr3_aa: ASSLKPGGGYGYT; j_call: TRBJ1-2; v_call: TRBV7-6
cdr3_aa: ASSLDQGDEQY; j_call: TRBJ2-7; v_call: TRBV5-6
cdr3_aa: AWEVKGFSDAF; j_call: TRBJ1-1; v_call: TRBV30
cdr3_aa: ASSPPGRLGQF; j_call: TRBJ2-1; v_call: TRBV14
cdr3_aa: ASSYSTTGENYGYT; j_call: TRBJ1-2; v_call: TRBV6-5
cdr3_aa: ASLPQRLAGSPYNEQF; j_call: TRBJ2-1; v_call: TRBV19
cdr3_aa: ASSRDRGLWPQH; j_call: TRBJ1-5; v_call: TRBV28
cdr3_aa: ASSVTGAVTDTQY; j_call: TRBJ2-3; v_call: TRBV7-3
cdr3_aa: ASSPGTGGNIQY; j_call: TRBJ2-4; v_call: TRBV7-9
cdr3_aa: ASSPGQGLLPQETQY; j_call: TRBJ2-5; v_call: TRBV7-1
cdr3_aa: ASSIAEGNEQF; j_call: TRBJ2-1; v_call: TRBV19
cdr3_aa: ASSFLVRVAGANVLT; j_call: TRBJ2-6; v_call: TRBV5-6
cdr3_aa: ASSFDPGQGGNQPQH; j_call: TRBJ1-5; v_call: TRBV19